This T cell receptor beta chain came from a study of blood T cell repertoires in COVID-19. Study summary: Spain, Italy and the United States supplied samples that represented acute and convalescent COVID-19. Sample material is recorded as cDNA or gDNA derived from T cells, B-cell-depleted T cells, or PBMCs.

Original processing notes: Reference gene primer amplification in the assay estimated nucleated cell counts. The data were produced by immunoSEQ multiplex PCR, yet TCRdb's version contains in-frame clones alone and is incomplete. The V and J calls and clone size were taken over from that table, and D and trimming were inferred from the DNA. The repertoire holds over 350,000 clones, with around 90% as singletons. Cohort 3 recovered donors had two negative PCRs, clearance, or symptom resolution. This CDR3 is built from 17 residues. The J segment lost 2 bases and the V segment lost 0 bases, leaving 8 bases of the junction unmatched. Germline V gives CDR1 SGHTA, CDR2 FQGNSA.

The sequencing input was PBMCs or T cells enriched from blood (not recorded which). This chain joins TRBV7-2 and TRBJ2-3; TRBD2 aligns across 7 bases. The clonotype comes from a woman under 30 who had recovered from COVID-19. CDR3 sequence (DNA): TGTGCCAGCAGCTTAGCGGCACGGGCGGGGGTCACAGATACGCAGTATTTT. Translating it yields CASSLAARAGVTDTQYF.